This T cell receptor (beta chain) was sequenced for a study of T cell changes during pregnancy in multiple sclerosis. The V and J ends lost 6 bases and 7 bases, in that order; junction bases with no gene match: 18. The CDR3 contains 17 residues. Germline-derived CDR1 and CDR2 are SNHLY and FYNNEI. The assay was immunoSEQ multiplex PCR, and TCRdb's table has in-frame clones only and misses some. The table includes tens of thousands of clones, 85% to 95% detected once. The input for sequencing was CD8+ T cells from peripheral blood mononuclear cells, taken in the third trimester of pregnancy. The clonotype comes from a female donor with multiple sclerosis, enrolled in a pregnancy study. The chain couples TRBV2 to TRBJ1-1; TRBD1 agrees at 9 bases. The CDR3 nucleotides read TGTGCCAGCAGCGGTACAACAGGGGGCGTTTCGGCGAGTGAAGCTTTCTTT. Its translation is CASSGTTGGVSASEAFF. Together with reference TRBV2 and TRBJ1-1, the CDR3 gives the full variable domain: EPEVTQTPSHQVTQMGQEVILRCVPISNHLYFYWYRQILGQKVEFLVSFYNNEISEKSEIFDDQFSVERPDGSNFTLKIRSTKLEDSAMYFCASSGTTGGVSASEAFFGQGTRLTVV.